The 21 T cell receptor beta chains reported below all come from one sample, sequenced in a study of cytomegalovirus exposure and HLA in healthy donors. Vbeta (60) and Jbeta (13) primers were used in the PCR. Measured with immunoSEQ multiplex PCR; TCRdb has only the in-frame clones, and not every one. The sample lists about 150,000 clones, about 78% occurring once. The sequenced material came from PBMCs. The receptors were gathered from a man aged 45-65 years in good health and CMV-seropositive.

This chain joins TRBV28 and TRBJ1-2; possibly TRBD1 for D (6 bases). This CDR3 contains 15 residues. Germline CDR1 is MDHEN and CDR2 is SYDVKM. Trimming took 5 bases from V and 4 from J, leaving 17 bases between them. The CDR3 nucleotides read TGTGCCAGCAGTCGGCTAGGGGGACCCGTCTATGGCTACACCTTC. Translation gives CASSRLGGPVYGYTF.

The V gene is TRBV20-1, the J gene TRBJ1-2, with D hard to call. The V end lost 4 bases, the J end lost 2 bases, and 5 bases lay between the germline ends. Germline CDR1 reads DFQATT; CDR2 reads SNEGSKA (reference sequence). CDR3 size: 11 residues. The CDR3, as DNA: TGCAGTGCTATAATGAACTATGGCTACACCTTC. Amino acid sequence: CSAIMNYGYTF.

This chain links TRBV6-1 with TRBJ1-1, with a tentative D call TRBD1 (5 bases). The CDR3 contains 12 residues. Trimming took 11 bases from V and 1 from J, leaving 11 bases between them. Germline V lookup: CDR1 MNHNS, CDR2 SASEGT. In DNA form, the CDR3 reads TGTGCCTCGGGTACAGGGAACACTGAAGCTTTCTTT. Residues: CASGTGNTEAFF.

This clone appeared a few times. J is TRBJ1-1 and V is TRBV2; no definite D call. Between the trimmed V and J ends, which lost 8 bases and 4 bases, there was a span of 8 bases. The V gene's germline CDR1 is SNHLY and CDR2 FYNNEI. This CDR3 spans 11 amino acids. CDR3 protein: CASFQVTEAFF. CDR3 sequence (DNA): TGTGCCAGCTTTCAGGTCACTGAAGCTTTCTTT.

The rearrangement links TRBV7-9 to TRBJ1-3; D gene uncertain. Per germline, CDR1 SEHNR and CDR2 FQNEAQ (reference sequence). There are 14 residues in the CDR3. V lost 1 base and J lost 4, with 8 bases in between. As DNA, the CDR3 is TGTGCCAGCAGCTTAGGCAGATCAGGAAACACCATATATTTT. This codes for CASSLGRSGNTIYF.

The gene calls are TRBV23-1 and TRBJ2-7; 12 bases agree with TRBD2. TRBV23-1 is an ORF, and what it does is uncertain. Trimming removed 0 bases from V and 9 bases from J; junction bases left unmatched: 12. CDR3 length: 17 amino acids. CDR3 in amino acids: CASSQSIPKPSGRGQYF. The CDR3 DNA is TGCGCCAGCAGTCAATCTATCCCTAAACCTAGCGGGAGGGGGCAGTACTTC.

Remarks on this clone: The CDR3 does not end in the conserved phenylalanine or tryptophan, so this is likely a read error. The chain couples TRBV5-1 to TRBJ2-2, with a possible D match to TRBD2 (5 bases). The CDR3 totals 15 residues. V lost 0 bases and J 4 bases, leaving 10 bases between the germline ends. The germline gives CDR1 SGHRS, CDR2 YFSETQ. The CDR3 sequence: CASSLVAAGTGELFL. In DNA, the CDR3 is TGCGCCAGCAGCTTGGTTGCGGCGGGCACCGGGGAGCTGTTTCTT.

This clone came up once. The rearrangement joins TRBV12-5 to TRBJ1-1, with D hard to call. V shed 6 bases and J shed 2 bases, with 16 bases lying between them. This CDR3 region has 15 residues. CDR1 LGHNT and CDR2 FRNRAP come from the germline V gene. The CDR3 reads CASGSGSGVNTEAFF. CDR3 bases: TGTGCTAGTGGATCGGGATCTGGGGTTAACACTGAAGCTTTCTTT.

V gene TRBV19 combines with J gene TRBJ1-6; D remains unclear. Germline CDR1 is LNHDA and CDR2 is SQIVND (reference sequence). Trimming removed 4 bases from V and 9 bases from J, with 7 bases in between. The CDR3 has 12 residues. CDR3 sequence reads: CASSRGFSPLHF. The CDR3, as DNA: TGTGCCAGTAGTAGAGGGTTTTCACCCCTCCACTTT.

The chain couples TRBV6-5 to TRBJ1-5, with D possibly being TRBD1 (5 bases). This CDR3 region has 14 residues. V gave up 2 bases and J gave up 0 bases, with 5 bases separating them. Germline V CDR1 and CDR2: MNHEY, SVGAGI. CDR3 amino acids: CASSYDSSNQPQHF. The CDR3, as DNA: TGTGCCAGCAGTTACGACAGTAGCAATCAGCCCCAGCATTTT.

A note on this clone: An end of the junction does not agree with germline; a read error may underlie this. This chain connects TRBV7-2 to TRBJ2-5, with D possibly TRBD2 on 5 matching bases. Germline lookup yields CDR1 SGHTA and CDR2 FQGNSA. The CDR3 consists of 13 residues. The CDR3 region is CASSLISGKWPDF. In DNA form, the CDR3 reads TGTGCCAGCAGCTTAATCTCCGGGAAATGGCCCGACTTC.

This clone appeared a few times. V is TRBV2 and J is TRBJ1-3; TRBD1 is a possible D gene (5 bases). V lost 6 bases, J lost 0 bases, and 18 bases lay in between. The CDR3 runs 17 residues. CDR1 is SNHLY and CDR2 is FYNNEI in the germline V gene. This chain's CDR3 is CASSRHPSGGSGNTIYF. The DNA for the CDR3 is TGTGCCAGCAGCCGACACCCGTCCGGGGGCTCTGGAAACACCATATATTTT.

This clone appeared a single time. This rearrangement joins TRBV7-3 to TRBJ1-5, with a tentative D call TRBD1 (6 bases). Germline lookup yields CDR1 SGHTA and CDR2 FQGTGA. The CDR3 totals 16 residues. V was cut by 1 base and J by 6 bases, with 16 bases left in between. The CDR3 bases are TGTGCCAGCAGCTTAAGTTCAGGGGATCTTGGTCAGCCCCAGCATTTT. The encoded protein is CASSLSSGDLGQPQHF.

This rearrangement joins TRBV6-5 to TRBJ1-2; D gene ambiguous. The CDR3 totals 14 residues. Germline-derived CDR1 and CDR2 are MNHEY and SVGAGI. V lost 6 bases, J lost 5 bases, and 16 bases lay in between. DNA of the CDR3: TGTGCCAGCAGACTAGCCTTCGGCCCGTATGGCTACACCTTC. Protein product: CASRLAFGPYGYTF.

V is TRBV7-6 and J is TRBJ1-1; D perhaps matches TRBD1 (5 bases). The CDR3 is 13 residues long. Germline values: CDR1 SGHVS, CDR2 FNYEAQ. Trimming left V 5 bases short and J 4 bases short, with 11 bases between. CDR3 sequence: CASSLTDGTEAFF. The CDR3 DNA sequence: TGTGCCAGCAGCCTGACAGATGGCACTGAAGCTTTCTTT.

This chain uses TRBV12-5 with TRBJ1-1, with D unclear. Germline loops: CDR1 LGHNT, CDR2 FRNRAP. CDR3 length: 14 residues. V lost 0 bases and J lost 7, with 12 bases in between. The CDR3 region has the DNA TGTGCTAGTGGTTTGGTGAGAAGTAGGAGTGAAGCTTTCTTT. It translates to CASGLVRSRSEAFF. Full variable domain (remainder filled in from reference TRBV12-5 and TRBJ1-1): DARVTQTPRHKVTEMGQEVTMRCQPILGHNTVFWYRQTMMQGLELLAYFRNRAPLDDSGMPKDRFSAEMPDATLATLKIQPSEPRDSAVYFCASGLVRSRSEAFFGQGTRLTVV.

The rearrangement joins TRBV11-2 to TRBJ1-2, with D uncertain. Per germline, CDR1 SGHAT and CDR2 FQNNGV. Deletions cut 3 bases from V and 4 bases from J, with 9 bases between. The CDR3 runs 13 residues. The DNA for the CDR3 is TGTGCCAGCAGCTTTTCAGGCTCCTATGGCTACACCTTC. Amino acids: CASSFSGSYGYTF.

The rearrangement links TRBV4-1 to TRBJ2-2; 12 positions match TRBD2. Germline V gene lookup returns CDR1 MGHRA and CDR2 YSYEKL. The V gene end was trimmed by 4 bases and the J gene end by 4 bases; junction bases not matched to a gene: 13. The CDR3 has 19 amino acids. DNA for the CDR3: TGCGCCAGCAGCCCAAGATCGGTACTAGCGGGGGGACTCACCGGGGAGCTGTTTTTT. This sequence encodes CASSPRSVLAGGLTGELFF.

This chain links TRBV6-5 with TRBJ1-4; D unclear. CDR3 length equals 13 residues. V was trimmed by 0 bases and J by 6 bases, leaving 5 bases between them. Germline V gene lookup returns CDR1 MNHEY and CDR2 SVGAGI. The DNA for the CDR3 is TGTGCCAGCAGTTACTCGAGTTATGAAAAACTGTTTTTT. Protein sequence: CASSYSSYEKLFF.

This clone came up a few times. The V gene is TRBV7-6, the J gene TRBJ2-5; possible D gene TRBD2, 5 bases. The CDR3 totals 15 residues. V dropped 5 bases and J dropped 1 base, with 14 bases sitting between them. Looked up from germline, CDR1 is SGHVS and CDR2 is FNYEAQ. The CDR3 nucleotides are TGTGCCAGCAGCCAGAGGGTTGGGCCCCAAGAGACCCAGTACTTC. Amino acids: CASSQRVGPQETQYF.

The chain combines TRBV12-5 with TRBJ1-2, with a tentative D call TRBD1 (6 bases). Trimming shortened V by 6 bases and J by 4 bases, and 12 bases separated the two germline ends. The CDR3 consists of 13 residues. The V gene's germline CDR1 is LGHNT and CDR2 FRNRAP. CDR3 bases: TGTGCTAGTGGGCAAACAGGGAGCTATGGCTACACCTTC. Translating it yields CASGQTGSYGYTF.